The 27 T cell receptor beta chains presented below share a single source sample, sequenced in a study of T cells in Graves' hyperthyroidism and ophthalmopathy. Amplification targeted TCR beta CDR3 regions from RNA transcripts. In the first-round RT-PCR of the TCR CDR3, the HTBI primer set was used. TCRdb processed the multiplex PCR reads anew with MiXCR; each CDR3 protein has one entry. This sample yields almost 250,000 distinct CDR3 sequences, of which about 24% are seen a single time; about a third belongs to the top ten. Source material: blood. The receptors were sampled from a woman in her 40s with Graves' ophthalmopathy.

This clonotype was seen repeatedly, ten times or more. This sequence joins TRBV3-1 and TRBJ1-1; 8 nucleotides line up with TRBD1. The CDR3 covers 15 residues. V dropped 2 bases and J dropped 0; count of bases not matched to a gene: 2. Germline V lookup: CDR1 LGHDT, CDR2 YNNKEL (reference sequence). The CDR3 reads CASSQKTGVNTEAFF. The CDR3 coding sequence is TGTGCCAGCAGCCAAAAGACAGGGGTGAACACTGAAGCTTTCTTT.

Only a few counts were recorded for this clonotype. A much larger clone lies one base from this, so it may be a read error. The CDR3 loop reads CVSSPRGPGANVLTF. CDR3 coding DNA: TGTGTCAGCAGTCCCAGGGGGCCTGGGGCCAACGTCCTGACTTTC. The V gene is TRBV28, the J gene TRBJ2-6, with 8 nucleotides matching TRBD1. The germline V gene encodes CDR1 MDHEN and CDR2 SYDVKM. CDR3 length: 15 amino acids. Using reference TRBV28 and TRBJ2-6 for the parts outside the CDR3, the full variable domain is DVKVTQSSRYLVKRTGEKVFLECVQDMDHENMFWYRQDPGLGLRLIYFSYDVKMKEKGDIPEGYSVSREKKERFSLILESASTNQTSMYLCVSSPRGPGANVLTFGAGSRLTVL.

The CDR3 DNA reads as TGTGCCAGCAGCCTCCTTGGGCAGGGGGAATATGGCTACACCTTC. Translated, it gives CASSLLGQGEYGYTF. The chain has TRBV5-4 and TRBJ1-2; TRBD1 aligns across 7 bases. This CDR3 contains 15 residues. With V trimmed by 4 bases and J by 5 bases, 11 bases remained unmatched. The germline CDR1 and CDR2 sequences are SGHNT and YYREEE (reference sequence).

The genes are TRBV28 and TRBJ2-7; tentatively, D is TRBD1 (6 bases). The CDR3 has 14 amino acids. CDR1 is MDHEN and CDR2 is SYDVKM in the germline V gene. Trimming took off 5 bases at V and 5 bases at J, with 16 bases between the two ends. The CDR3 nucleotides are TGTGCCAGCAGTGCACAGGTACAGGGCCACGAGCAGTACTTC. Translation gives CASSAQVQGHEQYF.

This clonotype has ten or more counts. The CDR3 nucleotides are TGCAGCGCGACCCAAAAACAGGGAATCAATCAGCCCCAGCATTTT. This sequence encodes CSATQKQGINQPQHF. The V and J genes are TRBV20-1 and TRBJ1-5; possible D gene TRBD1, 6 bases. This CDR3 has 15 residues. CDR1 DFQATT and CDR2 SNEGSKA come from the germline V gene (reference sequence).

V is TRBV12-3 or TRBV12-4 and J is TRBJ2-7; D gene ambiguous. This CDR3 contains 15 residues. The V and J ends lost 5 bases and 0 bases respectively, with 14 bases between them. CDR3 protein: CASSLGSESSYEQYF. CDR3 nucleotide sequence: TGTGCCAGCAGTCTCGGGTCAGAAAGCTCCTACGAGCAGTACTTC.

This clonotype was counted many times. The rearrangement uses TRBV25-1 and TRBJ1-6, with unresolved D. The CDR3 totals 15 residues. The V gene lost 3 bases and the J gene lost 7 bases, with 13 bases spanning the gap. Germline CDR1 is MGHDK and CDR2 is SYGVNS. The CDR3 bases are TGTGCCAGCAGTGAGACTCTGGTTCGCAATTCACCCCTCCACTTT. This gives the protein CASSETLVRNSPLHF. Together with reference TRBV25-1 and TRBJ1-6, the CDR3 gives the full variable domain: EADIYQTPRYLVIGTGKKITLECSQTMGHDKMYWYQQDPGMELHLIHYSYGVNSTEKGDLSSESTVSRIRTEHFPLTLESARPSHTSQYLCASSETLVRNSPLHFGNGTRLTVT.

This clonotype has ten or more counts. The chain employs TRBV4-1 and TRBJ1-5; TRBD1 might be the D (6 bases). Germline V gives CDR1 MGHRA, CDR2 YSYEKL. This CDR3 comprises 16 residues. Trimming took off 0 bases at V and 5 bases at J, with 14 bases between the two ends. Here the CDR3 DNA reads TGCGCCAGCAGCCAAGATCGACGGGACACACATCAGCCCCAGCATTTT. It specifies CASSQDRRDTHQPQHF.

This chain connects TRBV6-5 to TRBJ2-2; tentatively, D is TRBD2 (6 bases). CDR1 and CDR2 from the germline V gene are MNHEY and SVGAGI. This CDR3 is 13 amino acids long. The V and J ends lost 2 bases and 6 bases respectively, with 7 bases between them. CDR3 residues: CASSYGGAGELFF. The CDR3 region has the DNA TGTGCCAGCAGTTACGGCGGGGCCGGGGAGCTGTTTTTT.

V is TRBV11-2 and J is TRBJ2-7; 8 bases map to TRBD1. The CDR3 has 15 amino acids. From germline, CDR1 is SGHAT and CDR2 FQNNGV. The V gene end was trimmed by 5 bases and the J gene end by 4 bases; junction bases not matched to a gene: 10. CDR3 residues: CASSRTGNRLYEQYF. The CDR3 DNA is TGTGCCAGCAGCAGGACAGGGAATCGCCTTTACGAGCAGTACTTC. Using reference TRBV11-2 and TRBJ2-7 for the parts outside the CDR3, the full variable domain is EAGVAQSPRYKIIEKRQSVAFWCNPISGHATLYWYQQILGQGPKLLIQFQNNGVVDDSQLPKDRFSAERLKGVDSTLKIQPAKLEDSAVYLCASSRTGNRLYEQYFGPGTRLTVT.

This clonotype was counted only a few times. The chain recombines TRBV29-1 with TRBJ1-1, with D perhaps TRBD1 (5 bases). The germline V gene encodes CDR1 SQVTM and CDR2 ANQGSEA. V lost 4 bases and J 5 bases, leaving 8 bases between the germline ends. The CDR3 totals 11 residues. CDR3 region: CSVAGVTEAFF. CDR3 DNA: TGCAGCGTTGCGGGGGTTACTGAAGCTTTCTTT.

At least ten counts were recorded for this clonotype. CDR3: CASSLQDQETQYF. The CDR3 DNA follows: TGCGCCAGCAGCTTACAGGACCAAGAGACCCAGTACTTC. The chain links TRBV5-1 to TRBJ2-5, with a tentative D call TRBD1 (5 bases). This CDR3 has 13 residues. Trimming removed 2 bases from V and 0 bases from J, with 5 bases in between. Germline values: CDR1 SGHRS, CDR2 YFSETQ.

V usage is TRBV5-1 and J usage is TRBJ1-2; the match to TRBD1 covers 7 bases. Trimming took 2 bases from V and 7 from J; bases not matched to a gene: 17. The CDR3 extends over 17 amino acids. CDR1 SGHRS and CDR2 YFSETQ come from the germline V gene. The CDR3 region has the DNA TGCGCCAGCAGCTTCGAGACAGGGCCTGGGGGTTTCCGTGGCTACACCTTC. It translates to CASSFETGPGGFRGYTF.

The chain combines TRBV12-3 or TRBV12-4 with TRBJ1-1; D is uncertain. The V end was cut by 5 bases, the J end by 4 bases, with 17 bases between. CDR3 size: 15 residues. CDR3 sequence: CASSMDGWSGTEAFF. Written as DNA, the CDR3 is TGTGCCAGCAGTATGGACGGATGGAGTGGCACTGAAGCTTTCTTT.

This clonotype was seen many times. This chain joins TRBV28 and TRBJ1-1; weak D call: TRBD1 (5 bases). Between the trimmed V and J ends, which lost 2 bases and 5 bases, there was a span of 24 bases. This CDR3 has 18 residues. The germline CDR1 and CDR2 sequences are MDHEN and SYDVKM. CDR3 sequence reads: CASSLARFFSGGRTEAFF. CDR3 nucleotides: TGTGCCAGCAGTTTAGCTCGCTTCTTCTCCGGGGGGAGGACTGAAGCTTTCTTT.

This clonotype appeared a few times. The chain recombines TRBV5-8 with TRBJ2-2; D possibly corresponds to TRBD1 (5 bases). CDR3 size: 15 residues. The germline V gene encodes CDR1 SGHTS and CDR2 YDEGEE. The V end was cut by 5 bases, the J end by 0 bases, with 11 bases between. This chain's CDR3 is CASRLTASNTGELFF. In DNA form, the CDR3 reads TGTGCCAGCAGATTGACAGCTTCGAACACCGGGGAGCTGTTTTTT.

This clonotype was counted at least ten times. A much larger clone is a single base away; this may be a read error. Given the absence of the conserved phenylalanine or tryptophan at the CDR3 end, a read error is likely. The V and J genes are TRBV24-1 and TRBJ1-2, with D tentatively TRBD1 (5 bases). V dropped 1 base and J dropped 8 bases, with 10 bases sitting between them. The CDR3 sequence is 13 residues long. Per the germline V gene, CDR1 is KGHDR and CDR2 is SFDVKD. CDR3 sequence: CATSDLAGDGYTL. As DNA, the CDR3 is TGTGCCACCAGTGATTTAGCCGGGGACGGCTACACCCTC.

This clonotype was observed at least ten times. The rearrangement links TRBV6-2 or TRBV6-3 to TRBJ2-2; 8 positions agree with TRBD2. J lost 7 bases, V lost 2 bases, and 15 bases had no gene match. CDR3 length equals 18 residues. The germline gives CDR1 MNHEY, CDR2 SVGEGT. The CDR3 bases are TGTGCCAGCAGTTACCATTACTCTACGACTAGCGCCTACGGGGAGCTGTTTTTT. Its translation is CASSYHYSTTSAYGELFF.

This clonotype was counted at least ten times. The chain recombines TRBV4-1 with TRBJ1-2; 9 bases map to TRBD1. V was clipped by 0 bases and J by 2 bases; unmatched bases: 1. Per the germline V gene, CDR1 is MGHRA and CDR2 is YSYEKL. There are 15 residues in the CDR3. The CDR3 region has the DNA TGCGCCAGCAGCCAAGACGACAGGGGGAACTATGGCTACACCTTC. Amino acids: CASSQDDRGNYGYTF.

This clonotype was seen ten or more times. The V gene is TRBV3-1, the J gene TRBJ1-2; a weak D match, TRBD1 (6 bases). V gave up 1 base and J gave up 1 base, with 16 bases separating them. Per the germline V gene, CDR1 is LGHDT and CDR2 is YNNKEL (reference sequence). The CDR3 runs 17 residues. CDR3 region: CASSQGGVGDINYGYTF. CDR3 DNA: TGTGCCAGCAGCCAAGGGGGGGTTGGGGACATTAACTATGGCTACACCTTC.

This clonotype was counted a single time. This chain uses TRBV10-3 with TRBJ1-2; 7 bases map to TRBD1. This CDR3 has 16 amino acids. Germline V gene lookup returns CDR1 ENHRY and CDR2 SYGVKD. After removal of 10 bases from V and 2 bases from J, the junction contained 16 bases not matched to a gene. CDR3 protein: CATYGQATYRNYGYTF. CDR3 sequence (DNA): TGTGCCACCTACGGACAGGCGACGTATCGCAACTATGGCTACACCTTC.

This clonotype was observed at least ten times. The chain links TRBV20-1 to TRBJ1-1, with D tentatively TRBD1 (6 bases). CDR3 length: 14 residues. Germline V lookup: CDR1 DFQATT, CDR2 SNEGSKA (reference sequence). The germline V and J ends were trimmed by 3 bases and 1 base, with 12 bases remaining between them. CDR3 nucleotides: TGCAGTGCTAGCCCCCGCAGGGGGAACACTGAAGCTTTCTTT. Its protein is CSASPRRGNTEAFF.

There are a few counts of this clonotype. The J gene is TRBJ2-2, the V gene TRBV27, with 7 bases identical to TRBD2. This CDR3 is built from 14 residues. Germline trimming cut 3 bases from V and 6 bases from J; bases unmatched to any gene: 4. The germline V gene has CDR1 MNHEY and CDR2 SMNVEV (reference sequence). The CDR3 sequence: CASSFAGRAGELFF. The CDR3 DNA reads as TGTGCCAGCAGTTTCGCGGGGAGGGCCGGGGAGCTGTTTTTT.

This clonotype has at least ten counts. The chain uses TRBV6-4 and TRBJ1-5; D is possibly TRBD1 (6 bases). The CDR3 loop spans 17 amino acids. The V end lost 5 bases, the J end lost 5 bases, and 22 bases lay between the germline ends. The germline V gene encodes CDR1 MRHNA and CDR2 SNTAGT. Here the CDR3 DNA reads TGTGCCAGCAGTCGGGGGGGACCGGGGGCCACCCATCAGCCCCAGCATTTT. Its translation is CASSRGGPGATHQPQHF.

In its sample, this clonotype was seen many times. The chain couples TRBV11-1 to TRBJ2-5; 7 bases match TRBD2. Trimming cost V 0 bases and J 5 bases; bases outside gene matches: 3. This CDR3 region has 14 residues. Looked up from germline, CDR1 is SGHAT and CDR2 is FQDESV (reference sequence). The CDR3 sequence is CASSLAGGQETQYF. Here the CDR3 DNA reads TGTGCCAGCAGCTTAGCGGGAGGGCAGGAGACCCAGTACTTC.

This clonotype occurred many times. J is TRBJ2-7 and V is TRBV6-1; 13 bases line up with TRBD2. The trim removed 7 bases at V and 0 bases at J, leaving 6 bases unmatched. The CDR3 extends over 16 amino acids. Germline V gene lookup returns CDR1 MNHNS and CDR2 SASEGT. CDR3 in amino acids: CASTPRTSGSSYEQYF. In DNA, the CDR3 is TGTGCCAGCACCCCGAGGACTAGCGGGAGCTCCTACGAGCAGTACTTC.

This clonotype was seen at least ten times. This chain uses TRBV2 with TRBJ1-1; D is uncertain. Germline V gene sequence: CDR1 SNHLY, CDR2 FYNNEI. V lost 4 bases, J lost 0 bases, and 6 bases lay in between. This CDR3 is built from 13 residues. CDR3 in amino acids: CASSGEVNTEAFF. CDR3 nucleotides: TGTGCCAGCAGTGGTGAAGTGAACACTGAAGCTTTCTTT.